The 11 T cell receptor beta chains listed next were all sequenced from one sample in a study of T cell responses to AZD1222 COVID-19 vaccine. Generated by immunoSEQ multiplex PCR, the TCRdb table keeps only in-frame clones and is missing some. The data contain about 120,000 clones, 80% to 90% of them singletons. Material: peripheral blood, obtained on day 0 of AZD1222 vaccination. These receptor sequences come from an adult in good health.

This clone was seen a single time. V and J are TRBV4-2 and TRBJ2-7; no firm D call. Germline V CDR1 and CDR2: LGHNA, YNFKEQ. V lost 0 bases to trimming and J lost 4 bases, with 4 bases between them. The CDR3 covers 12 residues. CDR3 residues: CASSQDAYEQYF. Written as DNA, the CDR3 is TGTGCCAGCAGCCAAGATGCGTACGAGCAGTACTTC.

The rearrangement links TRBV7-2 to TRBJ2-3; unclear D gene. The V end was cut by 1 base, the J end by 0 bases, with 14 bases between. This CDR3 region has 17 residues. Germline V gives CDR1 SGHTA, CDR2 FQGNSA. This chain's CDR3 is CASSLGVSGRSTDTQYF. In DNA, the CDR3 is TGTGCCAGCAGCTTAGGAGTGTCCGGGCGCAGCACAGATACGCAGTATTTT.

The chain has TRBV27 and TRBJ2-3; the match to TRBD2 covers 9 bases. Looked up from germline, CDR1 is MNHEY and CDR2 is SMNVEV (reference sequence). CDR3 length equals 13 residues. Trimming took 8 bases from V and 1 from J; bases not matched to a gene: 1. This CDR3 reads CASASGGTDTQYF. The CDR3 DNA is TGTGCCAGCGCTAGCGGGGGCACAGATACGCAGTATTTT.

This clone occurred a few times. The V and J genes are TRBV19 and TRBJ2-2, with D perhaps matching TRBD1 (6 bases). This CDR3 has 13 amino acids. With 6 bases removed from V and 6 bases from J, the gap between germline ends came to 11 bases. The V gene's germline CDR1 is LNHDA and CDR2 SQIVND (reference sequence). Here the CDR3 DNA reads TGTGCCAGTAGCCAGGACAGCCCCGGGGAGCTGTTTTTT. Amino acids: CASSQDSPGELFF.

Points on this clone: Relative to the germline gene, one junction end is altered; a read error may explain this. J is TRBJ2-3 and V is TRBV6-1, with 9 bases identical to TRBD1. This CDR3 is built from 17 residues. Germline V lookup: CDR1 MNHNS, CDR2 SASEGT. The CDR3 loop reads CASSEVLGQGDPDTQYF. The CDR3 DNA follows: TGTGCCAGCAGCGAAGTGCTGGGACAGGGCGACCCAGATACGCAGTATTTT.

The chain links TRBV30 to TRBJ1-1, with 7 bases matching TRBD1. The CDR3 totals 16 residues. The J segment lost 0 bases and the V segment lost 0 bases, leaving 7 bases of the junction unmatched. CDR1 is GTSNPN and CDR2 is SVGIG in the germline V gene (reference sequence). CDR3 loop: CAWSVSWTGMNTEAFF. In DNA form, the CDR3 reads TGTGCCTGGAGTGTAAGTTGGACAGGAATGAACACTGAAGCTTTCTTT.

V is TRBV19 and J is TRBJ2-2, with 12 bases that match TRBD2. The CDR3 is made up of 17 amino acids. In germline, CDR1 is LNHDA, CDR2 SQIVND (reference sequence). The V and J ends lost 3 bases and 3 bases, in that order; junction bases with no gene match: 5. CDR3 DNA sequence: TGTGCCAGTAGTATGGTCCTAGCGGGAGGGGACACCGGGGAGCTGTTTTTT. The encoded protein is CASSMVLAGGDTGELFF. The whole variable domain, remainder taken from reference TRBV19 and TRBJ2-2, is DGGITQSPKYLFRKEGQNVTLSCEQNLNHDAMYWYRQDPGQGLRLIYYSQIVNDFQKGDIAEGYSVSREKKESFPLTVTSAQKNPTAFYLCASSMVLAGGDTGELFFGEGSRLTVL.

The V gene is TRBV27, the J gene TRBJ2-1, with D maybe TRBD2 (6 bases). The V gene lost 1 base and the J gene lost 0 bases, with 16 bases spanning the gap. The CDR3 has 18 amino acids. Germline V gene data show CDR1 as MNHEY and CDR2 as SMNVEV (reference sequence). The CDR3 DNA reads TGTGCCAGCAGTTTATTTGTGGAGGGCAGAACCTCCTACAATGAGCAGTTCTTC. This translates into CASSLFVEGRTSYNEQFF.

V usage is TRBV28 and J usage is TRBJ1-4; no reliable D call. CDR1 is MDHEN, CDR2 SYDVKM, per germline. The germline V and J ends were trimmed by 1 base and 8 bases, with 8 bases remaining between them. This CDR3 region has 13 residues. CDR3 protein: CASSLLMREKLFF. In DNA, the CDR3 is TGTGCCAGCAGTTTATTGATGAGGGAAAAACTGTTTTTT.

The V gene is TRBV4-1, the J gene TRBJ1-2; the D is unclear. Germline V CDR1 and CDR2: MGHRA, YSYEKL. The CDR3 runs 13 residues. V was cut by 1 base and J by 6 bases, with 9 bases left in between. The CDR3 is CASSQVPWNGYTF. CDR3 in DNA: TGCGCCAGCAGCCAAGTTCCCTGGAATGGCTACACCTTC.

The chain carries TRBV19 and TRBJ1-2; 9 bases line up with TRBD1. The CDR3 has 17 amino acids. Germline values: CDR1 LNHDA, CDR2 SQIVND (reference sequence). The ends lost 7 bases at V and 2 bases at J; junction bases unmatched: 14. This CDR3 reads CASIPHGQGYQNYGYTF. As DNA, the CDR3 is TGTGCCAGTATTCCTCATGGACAGGGGTATCAGAACTATGGCTACACCTTC.